The T cell receptor beta chain described here comes from a study of blood T cell repertoires in COVID-19. Study in general: In each case, the material was cDNA or gDNA derived from T cells, B-cell-depleted T cells, or PBMCs.

Profiling relied on immunoSEQ multiplex PCR, and the TCRdb table lists in-frame clones only, not all of them. The sample records about 57,000 clones, about four fifths being singletons. The CDR3 sequence is 11 residues long. Trimming removed 5 bases at V and 7 bases at J, with 8 bases between. Germline-derived CDR1 and CDR2 are GTSNPN and SVGIG (reference sequence). The rearrangement joins TRBV30 to TRBJ1-4; D gene ambiguous. The sample was peripheral blood. The TCR originated in an older woman with acute or convalescent COVID-19. CDR3 in DNA: TGTGCCTGGGCCGGGGTTGAAAAACTGTTTTTT. It yields the protein CAWAGVEKLFF.